This T cell receptor beta chain was captured in a study of blood T cell repertoires in COVID-19. Across the whole study: Samples representing acute and convalescent COVID-19 were sourced from the United States, Italy and Spain.

Produced via immunoSEQ multiplex PCR; TCRdb's table is partial and in-frame only. Here the sample spans about 120,000 clones, 70% to 90% being singletons. CDR1 is LGHDT and CDR2 is YNNKEL in the germline V gene (reference sequence). Trimming stripped 4 bases from V and 5 bases from J, with 21 bases between. There are 16 residues in the CDR3. The chain couples TRBV3-1 (or the pseudogene TRBV3-2) to TRBJ2-7; D perhaps matches TRBD1 (7 bases). Sequencing was carried out using peripheral blood. This clonotype originated in a human donor in a cohort sampled during active COVID-19. DNA for the CDR3: TGTGCCAGCAGCCGAAGCGCGGGACAGCGGGCGAACGAGCAGTACTTC. Translation gives CASSRSAGQRANEQYF.